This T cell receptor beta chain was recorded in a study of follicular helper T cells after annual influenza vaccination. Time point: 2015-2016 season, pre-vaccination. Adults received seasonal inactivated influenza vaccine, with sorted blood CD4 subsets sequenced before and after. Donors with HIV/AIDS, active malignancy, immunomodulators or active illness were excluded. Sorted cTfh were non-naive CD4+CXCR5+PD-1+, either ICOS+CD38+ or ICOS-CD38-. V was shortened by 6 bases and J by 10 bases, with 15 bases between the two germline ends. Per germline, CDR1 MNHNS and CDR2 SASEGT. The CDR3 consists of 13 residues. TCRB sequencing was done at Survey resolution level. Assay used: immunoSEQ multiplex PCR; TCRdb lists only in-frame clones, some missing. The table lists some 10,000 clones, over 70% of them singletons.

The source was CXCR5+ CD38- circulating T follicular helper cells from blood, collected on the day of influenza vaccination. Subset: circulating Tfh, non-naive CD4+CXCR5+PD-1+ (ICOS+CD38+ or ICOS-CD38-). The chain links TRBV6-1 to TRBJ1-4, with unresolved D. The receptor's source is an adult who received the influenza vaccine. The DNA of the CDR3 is TGTGCCAGCAGCCCCGAAACGGCGGTAAAACTGTTTTTT. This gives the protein CASSPETAVKLFF.